A single sample is the source of the 23 T cell receptor beta chains below, sequenced in a study of Ad26.COV2.S vaccination and SARS-CoV-2 variants. The data were produced by immunoSEQ multiplex PCR, yet TCRdb's version contains in-frame clones alone and is incomplete. There are 120,000 to 150,000 clones in the sample; about nine tenths occur only once, and around 5% lies in the top ten. Sequenced material: peripheral blood, taken after recovery from COVID-19. The receptors shown here come from a human donor who had recovered from COVID-19.

The chain links TRBV18 to TRBJ2-2; 7 bases are shared with TRBD1. Trimming took 5 bases from V and 0 from J; bases not matched to a gene: 6. This CDR3 has 16 residues. Per germline, CDR1 KGHSH and CDR2 LQKENI. For the CDR3, the DNA is TGTGCCAGCTCAACAACAGGGGTTTCGAACACCGGGGAGCTGTTTTTT. This encodes CASSTTGVSNTGELFF.

This clone was detected many times. This sequence joins TRBV28 and TRBJ2-6, with a weak D call TRBD1 (6 bases). CDR1 is MDHEN, CDR2 SYDVKM, per germline. This CDR3 is built from 17 residues. V was cut by 6 bases and J by 0 bases, with 15 bases left in between. Written as DNA, the CDR3 is TGTGCCAGCAGAACCGGGACACCGAGCTCTGGGGCCAACGTCCTGACTTTC. It is translated as CASRTGTPSSGANVLTF.

J is TRBJ1-6 and V is TRBV5-1; D is unresolved. Germline V gene sequence: CDR1 SGHRS, CDR2 YFSETQ. CDR3 length: 13 residues. The germline V and J ends were trimmed by 0 bases and 8 bases, with 6 bases remaining between them. The DNA of the CDR3 is TGCGCCAGCAGCTTGGACAGCTATTCACCCCTCCACTTT. Translation: CASSLDSYSPLHF.

V gene TRBV27 combines with J gene TRBJ1-2; 7 bases align to TRBD1. This CDR3 has 17 amino acids. V shed 1 base and J 2 bases; nucleotides not matched to a gene: 10. CDR1 and CDR2 from the germline V gene are MNHEY and SMNVEV (reference sequence). The CDR3 loop is CASSLYTPDRVNYGYTF. CDR3 nucleotide sequence: TGTGCCAGCAGTTTATATACCCCCGACAGGGTGAACTATGGCTACACCTTC.

The chain links TRBV24-1 to TRBJ2-7; 12 bases map to TRBD1. The germline gives CDR1 KGHDR, CDR2 SFDVKD. V shed 3 bases and J 6 bases; nucleotides not matched to a gene: 5. CDR3 length: 15 amino acids. The CDR3 sequence is CATSDPGTGGVEQYF. DNA for the CDR3: TGTGCCACCAGTGATCCCGGGACAGGGGGCGTCGAGCAGTACTTC.

This chain connects TRBV7-8 to TRBJ1-1; 10 positions agree with TRBD1. The CDR3 runs 15 residues. Germline values: CDR1 SGHVS, CDR2 FQNEAQ. The J segment lost 3 bases and the V segment lost 5 bases, leaving 6 bases of the junction unmatched. CDR3 region: CASSPWTGGYTEAFF. CDR3 bases: TGTGCCAGCAGCCCATGGACAGGGGGATACACTGAAGCTTTCTTT.

The J gene is TRBJ2-6, the V gene TRBV7-8, with TRBD2 as a possible D gene (6 bases). CDR3 size: 16 residues. CDR1 SGHVS and CDR2 FQNEAQ come from the germline V gene. V lost 6 bases to trimming and J lost 1 base, with 13 bases between them. This chain's CDR3 is CASSRERGSGANVLTF. The DNA of the CDR3 is TGTGCCAGCAGTCGGGAACGGGGGTCTGGGGCCAACGTCCTGACTTTC.

The CDR3 is CASSLGIGGAPNYGYTF. In nucleotides, the CDR3 is TGTGCCAGCAGCTTAGGTATAGGGGGCGCCCCTAACTATGGCTACACCTTC. The rearrangement links TRBV7-8 to TRBJ1-2; TRBD1 matches at 7 bases. The CDR3 covers 17 residues. The V gene's germline CDR1 is SGHVS and CDR2 FQNEAQ. V gave up 1 base and J gave up 0 bases; unmatched junction bases: 8.

This clone was counted once. The chain carries TRBV14 and TRBJ1-2; D might be TRBD1 (5 bases). The CDR3 is made up of 16 amino acids. Germline CDR1 reads SGHDN; CDR2 reads FVKESK. V was shortened by 0 bases and J by 5 bases, with 16 bases between the two germline ends. The CDR3 DNA reads TGTGCCAGCAGCCAAGATTTCATATCCCCAGGGTATGGCTACACCTTC. Translating gives CASSQDFISPGYGYTF.

This sequence joins TRBV11-2 and TRBJ2-2; D is unresolved. Germline-derived CDR1 and CDR2 are SGHAT and FQNNGV. The V end was cut by 5 bases, the J end by 7 bases, with 8 bases between. This CDR3 has 12 amino acids. The CDR3 loop is CASSHDDGELFF. Written as DNA, the CDR3 is TGTGCCAGCAGCCACGATGACGGGGAGCTGTTTTTT.

The table lists this clone with a count of one. The rearrangement uses TRBV4-3 and TRBJ2-2; a possible D gene is TRBD1 (5 bases). There are 17 residues in the CDR3. Germline CDR1 reads LGHNA; CDR2 reads YSLEER. V gave up 0 bases and J gave up 3 bases, with 14 bases separating them. CDR3 region: CASSQDSFAGHTGELFF. CDR3 coding DNA: TGCGCCAGCAGCCAAGATAGTTTCGCAGGGCACACCGGGGAGCTGTTTTTT.

This rearrangement joins TRBV7-8 to TRBJ1-1, with D hard to call. Germline-derived CDR1 and CDR2 are SGHVS and FQNEAQ. This CDR3 region has 13 residues. The V and J ends lost 0 bases and 7 bases respectively, with 9 bases between them. Written as DNA, the CDR3 is TGTGCCAGCAGCTTAGCGAGGACCGGTGAAGCTTTCTTT. Translation gives CASSLARTGEAFF.

The chain uses TRBV5-5 and TRBJ1-2, with D possibly TRBD1 on 6 matching bases. The CDR3 runs to 13 residues. Per germline, CDR1 SGHKS and CDR2 YYEKEE (reference sequence). V lost 4 bases to trimming and J lost 8 bases, with 15 bases between them. The chain's CDR3 is CASSAMTGGGYTF. The CDR3 nucleotides are TGTGCCAGCAGCGCCATGACAGGCGGAGGCTACACCTTC.

V is TRBV4-3 and J is TRBJ1-1, with TRBD1 matching over 7 bases. CDR3 size: 17 residues. The V segment lost 4 bases and the J segment 11 bases; nucleotides outside the gene matches: 22. The germline V gene encodes CDR1 LGHNA and CDR2 YSLEER. The CDR3 nucleotides read TGCGCCAGCAGCCTCAGTGGGGGAGGGGGCGAGGACGGTTCGGCTTTCTTT. It is translated as CASSLSGGGGEDGSAFF.

The genes are TRBV7-8 and TRBJ1-5, with no clear D. V lost 6 bases, J lost 9 bases, and 21 bases lay in between. The CDR3 length is 15 residues. Germline V CDR1 and CDR2: SGHVS, FQNEAQ. In DNA form, the CDR3 reads TGTGCCAGCAGTCCTGAACATGGCCCGGGAATGCCCCAGCATTTT. This codes for CASSPEHGPGMPQHF.

This chain links TRBV27 with TRBJ2-7, with D possibly TRBD1 on 6 matching bases. Trimming pared 0 bases from V and 0 bases from J, leaving 9 bases between. Germline V CDR1 and CDR2: MNHEY, SMNVEV (reference sequence). The CDR3 totals 15 residues. Here the CDR3 reads CASSLSKGGSYEQYF. CDR3 DNA: TGTGCCAGCAGTTTATCAAAAGGGGGCTCCTACGAGCAGTACTTC.

This clone has only one observation. The chain employs TRBV2 and TRBJ1-1; D remains unclear. V lost 3 bases, J lost 2 bases, and 7 bases lay in between. This CDR3 is 13 amino acids long. CDR1 is SNHLY, CDR2 FYNNEI, per germline. CDR3: CASSEGYNTEAFF. In nucleotides, the CDR3 is TGTGCCAGCAGTGAGGGATACAACACTGAAGCTTTCTTT.

This chain connects TRBV28 to TRBJ1-4, with 9 positions matching TRBD1. Germline V gene lookup returns CDR1 MDHEN and CDR2 SYDVKM. With 6 bases clipped from V and 6 bases from J, the junction kept 11 bases outside the gene matches. This CDR3 has 16 residues. CDR3 sequence reads: CASSRGQGRYYEKLFF. The CDR3 region has the DNA TGTGCCAGCAGCCGGGGACAGGGACGATATTATGAAAAACTGTTTTTT.

The V call is TRBV30, the J call TRBJ1-2; D not certain. V lost 3 bases and J lost 1, with 15 bases in between. Germline V gene sequence: CDR1 GTSNPN, CDR2 SVGIG (reference sequence). The CDR3 sequence is 15 residues long. CDR3: CAWSLLGLSNYGYTF. In DNA, the CDR3 is TGTGCCTGGAGCCTACTCGGACTCAGTAACTATGGCTACACCTTC.

The genes are TRBV30 and TRBJ1-6, with D uncertain. V dropped 3 bases and J dropped 6 bases, with 9 bases sitting between them. This CDR3 is built from 13 residues. Germline CDR1 and CDR2: GTSNPN and SVGIG (reference sequence). The CDR3 DNA reads TGTGCCTGGAGGCGAGAGTTTAATTCACCCCTCCACTTT. It translates to CAWRREFNSPLHF. Full variable domain (remainder filled in from reference TRBV30 and TRBJ1-6): SQTIHQWPATLVQPVGSPLSLECTVEGTSNPNLYWYRQAAGRGLQLLFYSVGIGQISSEVPQNLSASRPQDRQFILSSKKLLLSDSGFYLCAWRREFNSPLHFGNGTRLTVT.

This clone was counted a few times. The CDR3 DNA follows: TGCAGCGTTGGGGCACAGACTGTTCAGTATTTT. Protein product: CSVGAQTVQYF. The rearrangement links TRBV29-1 to TRBJ2-3; the D is unclear. The germline gives CDR1 SQVTM, CDR2 ANQGSEA. The CDR3 is 11 amino acids. Between the trimmed V and J ends, which lost 4 bases and 12 bases, there was a span of 14 bases.

The J gene is TRBJ1-1, the V gene TRBV9; no clear D gene. V was shortened by 2 bases and J by 1 base, with 6 bases between the two germline ends. The CDR3 contains 13 residues. Germline loops: CDR1 SGDLS, CDR2 YYNGEE. CDR3 residues: CASSVTRNTEAFF. The CDR3, as DNA: TGTGCCAGCAGCGTTACAAGGAACACTGAAGCTTTCTTT.

The chain uses TRBV5-8 and TRBJ2-5; the match to TRBD1 covers 7 bases. V was pared by 0 bases and J by 2 bases, with 7 bases of the junction left unmatched. Germline loops: CDR1 SGHTS, CDR2 YDEGEE. This CDR3 is built from 16 residues. The CDR3 DNA follows: TGTGCCAGCAGCTTGGCTACAGGGGCCAATCAAGAGACCCAGTACTTC. Translated: CASSLATGANQETQYF.